The clone carrying this T cell receptor (beta chain) was observed a handful of times. Its antigen is not known. Before the COVID-19 pandemic, during about 2011-2019, CD4+ T cells were taken from unexposed donors. The cells were cultured for approximately ten days before CD4+ T cells were isolated. Testing used SARS-CoV-2 S/N and four cold-coronavirus spikes on unexposed-donor CD4+ T cells, cells permitting. Half the medium was replaced with IL-2 medium on days 3 and 7. Sequencing was performed with immunoSEQ multiplex PCR; in TCRdb, only in-frame clones are kept and a portion is missing. The sample includes around 21,000 clones, about 70% of them seen just once. These data originate in a study of CD4 T cells in relation to SARS-CoV-2 and coronaviruses. Trimming cost V 6 bases and J 3 bases, with 15 bases left between them. CDR3 length: 15 amino acids. Germline V gene data show CDR1 as SNHLY and CDR2 as FYNNEI.

Study observations and caveats: About 65% of donors had memory CD4+ clonotypes crossrecognizing SARS-CoV-2 and common cold coronavirus spike. Crossreactivity was assessed only for spike protein, not other viral proteins.

The sample was CD4+ T cells from PBMCs, cultured in vitro. The J gene is TRBJ2-4, the V gene TRBV2; D not resolved. The TCR sequence derives from a human donor in good health. The CDR3 sequence is CASRGAVAYKNIQYF. The CDR3 DNA sequence: TGTGCCAGCAGAGGCGCCGTGGCCTACAAAAACATTCAGTACTTC.